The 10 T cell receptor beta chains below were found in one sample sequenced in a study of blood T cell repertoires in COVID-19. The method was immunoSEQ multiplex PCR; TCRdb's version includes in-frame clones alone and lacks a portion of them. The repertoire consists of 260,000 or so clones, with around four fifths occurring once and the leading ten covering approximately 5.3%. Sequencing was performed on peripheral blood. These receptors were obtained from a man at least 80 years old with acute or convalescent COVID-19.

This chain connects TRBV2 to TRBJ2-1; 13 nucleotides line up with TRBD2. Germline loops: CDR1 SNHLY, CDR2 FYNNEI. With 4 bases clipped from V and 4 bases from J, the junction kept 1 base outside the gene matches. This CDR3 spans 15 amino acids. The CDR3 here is CASSGGLAGYNEQFF. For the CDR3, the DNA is TGTGCCAGCAGTGGGGGACTAGCGGGGTACAATGAGCAGTTCTTC.

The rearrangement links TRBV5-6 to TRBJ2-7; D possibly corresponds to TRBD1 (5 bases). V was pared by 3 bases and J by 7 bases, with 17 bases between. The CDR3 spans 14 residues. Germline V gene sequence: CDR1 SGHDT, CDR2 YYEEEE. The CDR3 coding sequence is TGTGCCAGCAGCTCCGGACACAAACTACTGGAGCAGTACTTC. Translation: CASSSGHKLLEQYF.

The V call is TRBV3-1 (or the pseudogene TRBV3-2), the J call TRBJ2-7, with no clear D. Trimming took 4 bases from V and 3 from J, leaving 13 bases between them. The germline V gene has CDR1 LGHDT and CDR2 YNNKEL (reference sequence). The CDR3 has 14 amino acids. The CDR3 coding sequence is TGTGCCAGCAGCCGAGCCTCGACGGGCTACGAGCAGTACTTC. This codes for CASSRASTGYEQYF.

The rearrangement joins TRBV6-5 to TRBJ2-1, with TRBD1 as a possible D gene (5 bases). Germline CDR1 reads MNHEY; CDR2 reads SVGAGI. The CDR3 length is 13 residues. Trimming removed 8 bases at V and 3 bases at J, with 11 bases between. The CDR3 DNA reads TGTGCCAGCGGGGCAAAGAGCTACAATGAGCAGTTCTTC. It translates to CASGAKSYNEQFF.

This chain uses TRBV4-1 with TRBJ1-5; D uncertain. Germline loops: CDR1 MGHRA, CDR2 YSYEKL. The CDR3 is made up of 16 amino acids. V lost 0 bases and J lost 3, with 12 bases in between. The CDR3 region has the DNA TGCGCCAGCAGCCAAGATCTTGGCCCCGTCAATCAGCCCCAGCATTTT. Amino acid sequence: CASSQDLGPVNQPQHF.

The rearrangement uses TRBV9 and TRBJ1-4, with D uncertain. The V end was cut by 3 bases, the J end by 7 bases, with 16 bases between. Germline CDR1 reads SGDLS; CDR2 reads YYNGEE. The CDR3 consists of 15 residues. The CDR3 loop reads CASSARGGNTEKLFF. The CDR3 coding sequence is TGTGCCAGCAGCGCCCGTGGAGGGAATACTGAAAAACTGTTTTTT. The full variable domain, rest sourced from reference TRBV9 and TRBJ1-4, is DSGVTQTPKHLITATGQRVTLRCSPRSGDLSVYWYQQSLDQGLQFLIQYYNGEERAKGNILERFSAQQFPDLHSELNLSSLELGDSALYFCASSARGGNTEKLFFGSGTQLSVL.

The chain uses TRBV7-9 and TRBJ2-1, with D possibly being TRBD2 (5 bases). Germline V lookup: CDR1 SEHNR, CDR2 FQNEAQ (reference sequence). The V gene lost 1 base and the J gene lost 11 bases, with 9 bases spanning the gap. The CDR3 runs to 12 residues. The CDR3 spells CASSLVREKQFF. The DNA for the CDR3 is TGTGCCAGCAGCTTAGTGAGGGAAAAGCAGTTCTTC. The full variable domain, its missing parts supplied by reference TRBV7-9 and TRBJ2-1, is DTGVSQNPRHKITKRGQNVTFRCDPISEHNRLYWYRQTLGQGPEFLTYFQNEAQLEKSRLLSDRFSAERPKGSFSTLEIQRTEQGDSAMYLCASSLVREKQFFGPGTRLTVL.

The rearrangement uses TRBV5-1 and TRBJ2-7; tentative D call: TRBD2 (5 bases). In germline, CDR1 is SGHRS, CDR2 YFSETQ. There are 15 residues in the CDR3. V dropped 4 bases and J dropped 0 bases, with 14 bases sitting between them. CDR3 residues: CASSDSGVISYEQYF. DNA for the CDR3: TGCGCCAGCAGCGACTCCGGGGTTATCTCCTACGAGCAGTACTTC.

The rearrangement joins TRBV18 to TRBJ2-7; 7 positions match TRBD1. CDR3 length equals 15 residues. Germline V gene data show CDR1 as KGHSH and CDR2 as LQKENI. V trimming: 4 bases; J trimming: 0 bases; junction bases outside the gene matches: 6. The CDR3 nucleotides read TGTGCCAGCTCACAAGCAGGGGGTGACTCCTACGAGCAGTACTTC. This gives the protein CASSQAGGDSYEQYF.

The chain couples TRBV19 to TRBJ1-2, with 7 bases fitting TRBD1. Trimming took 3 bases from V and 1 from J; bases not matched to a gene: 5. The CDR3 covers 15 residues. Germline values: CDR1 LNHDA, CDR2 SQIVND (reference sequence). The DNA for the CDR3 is TGTGCCAGTAGTATCCAGACAGGGAGTAACTATGGCTACACCTTC. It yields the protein CASSIQTGSNYGYTF.